The present entry profiles one T cell receptor (beta chain) with its context. No antigen is known for it. The CDR3 runs 13 residues. The ends were cut back, 5 bases at V and 6 bases at J, with 14 bases in the middle. CDR1 is LNHDA and CDR2 is SQIVND in the germline V gene (reference sequence). With autoimmune disease history or systemic immunosuppression, patients were excluded. The record originates from a study of OX40 agonist ivuxolimab in advanced cancers. Study in general: Having had anti-PD-1, anti-PD-L1 or anti-CTLA-4 therapy before was allowed, and under 50% had some. Points from the study as a whole: Dosing at 0.1 to 3.0 mg/kg was accompanied by clonal expansion of CD4+ and CD8+ blood T cells by week 6.

The data were produced by immunoSEQ multiplex PCR, yet TCRdb's version contains in-frame clones alone and is incomplete. The sample includes under 80,000 clones, about nine tenths seen only once; the top ten take 2%. The rearrangement uses TRBV19 and TRBJ2-7, with D perhaps matching TRBD1 (5 bases). The clonotype was recovered from an adult with an advanced solid tumor such as melanoma, head and neck, liver or kidney cancer. Sequencing was performed on CD4+ or CD8+ T cells sorted from blood, taken in a trial of the OX40 agonist ivuxolimab. The CDR3 spells CASSQTGPVEQYF. CDR3 in DNA: TGTGCCAGTAGTCAAACAGGTCCCGTCGAGCAGTACTTC.